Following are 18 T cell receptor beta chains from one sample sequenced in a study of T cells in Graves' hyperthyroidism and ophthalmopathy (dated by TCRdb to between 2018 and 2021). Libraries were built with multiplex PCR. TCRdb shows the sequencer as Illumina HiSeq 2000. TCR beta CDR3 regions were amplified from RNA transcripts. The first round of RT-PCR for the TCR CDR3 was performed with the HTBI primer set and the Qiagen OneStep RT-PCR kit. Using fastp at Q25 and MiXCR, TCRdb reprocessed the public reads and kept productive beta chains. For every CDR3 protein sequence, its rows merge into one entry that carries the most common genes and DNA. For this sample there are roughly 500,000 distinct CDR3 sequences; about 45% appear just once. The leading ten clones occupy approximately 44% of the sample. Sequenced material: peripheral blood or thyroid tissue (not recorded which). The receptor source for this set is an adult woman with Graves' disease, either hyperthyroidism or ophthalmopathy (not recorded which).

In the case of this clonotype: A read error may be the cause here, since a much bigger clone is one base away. The CDR3 is CASREMIGGITEAFF. In DNA form, the CDR3 reads TGTGCCAGCAGGGAAATGATAGGGGGCATCACTGAAGCTTTCTTT. The chain has TRBV2 and TRBJ1-1; 7 nucleotides line up with TRBD1. Germline CDR1 is SNHLY and CDR2 is FYNNEI. CDR3 length equals 15 residues. The V gene end was trimmed by 6 bases and the J gene end by 4 bases; junction bases not matched to a gene: 11.

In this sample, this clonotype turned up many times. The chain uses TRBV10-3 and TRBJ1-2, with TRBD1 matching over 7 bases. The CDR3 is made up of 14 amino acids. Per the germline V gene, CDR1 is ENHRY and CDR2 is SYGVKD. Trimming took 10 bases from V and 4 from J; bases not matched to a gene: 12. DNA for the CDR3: TGTGCCAGCGGACAAGGGGGCCTGGTCTATGGCTACACCTTC. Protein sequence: CASGQGGLVYGYTF.

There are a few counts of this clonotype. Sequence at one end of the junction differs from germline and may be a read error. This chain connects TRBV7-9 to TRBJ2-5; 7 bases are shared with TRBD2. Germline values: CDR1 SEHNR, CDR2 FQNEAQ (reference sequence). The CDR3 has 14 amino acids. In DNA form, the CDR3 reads TGCGCCAGCAGCCAAGTCGGGGGGAAGGAGACCCAGTACTTC. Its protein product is CASSQVGGKETQYF.

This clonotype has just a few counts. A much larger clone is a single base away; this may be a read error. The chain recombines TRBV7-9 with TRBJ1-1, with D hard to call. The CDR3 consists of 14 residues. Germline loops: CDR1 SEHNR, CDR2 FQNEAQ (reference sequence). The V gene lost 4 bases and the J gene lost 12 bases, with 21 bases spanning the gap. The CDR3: CASSSITYPVGTFF. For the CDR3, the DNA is TGTGCCAGCAGCTCCATTACGTACCCGGTGGGGACTTTCTTT.

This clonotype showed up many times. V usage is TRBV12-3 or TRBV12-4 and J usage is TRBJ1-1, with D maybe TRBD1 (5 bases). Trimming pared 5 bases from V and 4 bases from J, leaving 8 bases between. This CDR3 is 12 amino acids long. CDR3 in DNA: TGTGCCAGCAGTAAGGGGAGCACTGAAGCTTTCTTT. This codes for CASSKGSTEAFF.

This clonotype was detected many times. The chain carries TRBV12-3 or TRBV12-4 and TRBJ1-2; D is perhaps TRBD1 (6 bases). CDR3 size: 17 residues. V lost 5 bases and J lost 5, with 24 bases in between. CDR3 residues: CASSTAADRFRFYGYTF. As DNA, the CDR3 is TGTGCCAGCAGTACCGCCGCCGACAGGTTTCGATTTTATGGCTACACCTTC.

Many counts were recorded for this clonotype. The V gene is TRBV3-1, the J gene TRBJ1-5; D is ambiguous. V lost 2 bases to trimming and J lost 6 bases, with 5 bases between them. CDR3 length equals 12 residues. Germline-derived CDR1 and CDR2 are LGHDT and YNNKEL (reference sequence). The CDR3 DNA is TGTGCCAGCAGCCAACTGAGTCAGCCCCAGCATTTT. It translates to CASSQLSQPQHF.

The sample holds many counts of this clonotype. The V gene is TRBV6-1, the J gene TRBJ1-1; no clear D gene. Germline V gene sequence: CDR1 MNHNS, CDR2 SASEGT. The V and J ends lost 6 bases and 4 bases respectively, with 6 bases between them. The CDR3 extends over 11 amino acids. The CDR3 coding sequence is TGTGCCAGCAGATTGGGCACTGAAGCTTTCTTT. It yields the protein CASRLGTEAFF.

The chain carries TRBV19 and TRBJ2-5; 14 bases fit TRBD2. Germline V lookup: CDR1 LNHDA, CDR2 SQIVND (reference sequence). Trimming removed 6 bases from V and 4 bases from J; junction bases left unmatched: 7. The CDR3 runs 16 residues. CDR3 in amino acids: CASRGTSGSGRETQYF. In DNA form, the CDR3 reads TGTGCCAGTAGGGGGACTAGCGGGAGCGGCAGAGAGACCCAGTACTTC.

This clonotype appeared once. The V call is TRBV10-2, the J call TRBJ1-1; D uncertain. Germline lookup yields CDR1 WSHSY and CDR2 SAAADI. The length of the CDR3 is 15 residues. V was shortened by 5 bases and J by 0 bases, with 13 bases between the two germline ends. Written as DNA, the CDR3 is TGCGCCAGCAGTCGGGCCTCAGGAATGAACACTGAAGCTTTCTTT. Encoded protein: CASSRASGMNTEAFF.

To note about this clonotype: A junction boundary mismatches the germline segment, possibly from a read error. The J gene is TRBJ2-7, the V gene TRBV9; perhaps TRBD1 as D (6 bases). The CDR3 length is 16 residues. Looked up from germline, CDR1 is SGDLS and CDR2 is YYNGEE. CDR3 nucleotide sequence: TGCGCCAGCAGCCAAGAGCCAGGACAGCCCTACTACGAGCAGTACTTC. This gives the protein CASSQEPGQPYYEQYF.

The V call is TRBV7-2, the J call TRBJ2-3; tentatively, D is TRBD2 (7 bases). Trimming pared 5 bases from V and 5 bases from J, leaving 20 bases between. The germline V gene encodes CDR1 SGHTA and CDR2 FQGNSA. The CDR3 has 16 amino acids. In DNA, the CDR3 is TGTGCCAGCAGCCCCCTTGGGGGGCGCGGGAGAGATACGCAGTATTTT. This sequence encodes CASSPLGGRGRDTQYF.

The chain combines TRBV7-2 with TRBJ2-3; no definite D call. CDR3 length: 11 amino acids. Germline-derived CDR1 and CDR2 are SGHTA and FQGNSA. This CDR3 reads CVRKNTDTQYF. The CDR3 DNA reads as TGTGTACGAAAAAACACAGATACGCAGTATTTT.

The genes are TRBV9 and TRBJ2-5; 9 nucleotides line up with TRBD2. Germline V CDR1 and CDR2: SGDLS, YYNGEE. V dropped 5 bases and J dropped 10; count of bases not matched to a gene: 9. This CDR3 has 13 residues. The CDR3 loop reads CASRDHRLADQYF. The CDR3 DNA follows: TGTGCCAGCAGAGATCACCGACTAGCGGACCAGTACTTC.

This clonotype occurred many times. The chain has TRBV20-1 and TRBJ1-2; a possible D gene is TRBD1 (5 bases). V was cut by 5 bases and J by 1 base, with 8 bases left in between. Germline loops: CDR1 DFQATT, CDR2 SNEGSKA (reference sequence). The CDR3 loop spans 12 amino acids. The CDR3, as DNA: TGCAGTGCTGGGGGGGATAACTATGGCTACACCTTC. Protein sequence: CSAGGDNYGYTF.

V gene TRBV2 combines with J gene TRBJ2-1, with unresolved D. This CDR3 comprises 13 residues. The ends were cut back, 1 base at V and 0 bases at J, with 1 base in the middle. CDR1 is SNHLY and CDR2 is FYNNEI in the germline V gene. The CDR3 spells CASSEDSYNEQFF. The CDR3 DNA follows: TGTGCCAGCAGTGAAGACTCCTACAATGAGCAGTTCTTC.

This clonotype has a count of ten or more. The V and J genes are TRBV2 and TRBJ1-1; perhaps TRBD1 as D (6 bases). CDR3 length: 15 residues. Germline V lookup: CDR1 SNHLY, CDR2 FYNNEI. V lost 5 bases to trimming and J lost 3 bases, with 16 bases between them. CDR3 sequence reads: CASSPHLAGDTEAFF. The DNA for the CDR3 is TGTGCCAGCAGTCCACACCTGGCAGGGGACACTGAAGCTTTCTTT.

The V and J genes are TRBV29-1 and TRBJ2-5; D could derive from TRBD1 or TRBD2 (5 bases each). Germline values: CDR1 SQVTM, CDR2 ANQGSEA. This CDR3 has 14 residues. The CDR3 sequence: CSSRRGTAQETQYF. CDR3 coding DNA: TGCAGTTCTAGACGTGGGACGGCTCAAGAGACCCAGTACTTC. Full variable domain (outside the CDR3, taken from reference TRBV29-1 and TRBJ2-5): SAVISQKPSRDICQRGTSLTIQCQVDSQVTMMFWYRQQPGQSLTLIATANQGSEATYESGFVIDKFPISRPNLTFSTLTVSNMSPEDSSIYLCSSRRGTAQETQYFGPGTRLLVL.